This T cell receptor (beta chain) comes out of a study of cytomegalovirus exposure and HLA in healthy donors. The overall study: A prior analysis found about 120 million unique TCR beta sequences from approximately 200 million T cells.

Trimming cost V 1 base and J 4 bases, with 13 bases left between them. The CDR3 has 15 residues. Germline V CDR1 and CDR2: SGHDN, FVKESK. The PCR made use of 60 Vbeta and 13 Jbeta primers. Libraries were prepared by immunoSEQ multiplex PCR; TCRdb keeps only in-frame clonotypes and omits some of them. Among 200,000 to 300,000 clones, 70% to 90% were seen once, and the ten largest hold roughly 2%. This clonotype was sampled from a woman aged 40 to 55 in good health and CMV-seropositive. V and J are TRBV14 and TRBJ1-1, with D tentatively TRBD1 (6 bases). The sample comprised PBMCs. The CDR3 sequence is CASSQAGHPTTEAFF. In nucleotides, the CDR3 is TGTGCCAGCAGCCAAGCGGGACACCCGACCACTGAAGCTTTCTTT.